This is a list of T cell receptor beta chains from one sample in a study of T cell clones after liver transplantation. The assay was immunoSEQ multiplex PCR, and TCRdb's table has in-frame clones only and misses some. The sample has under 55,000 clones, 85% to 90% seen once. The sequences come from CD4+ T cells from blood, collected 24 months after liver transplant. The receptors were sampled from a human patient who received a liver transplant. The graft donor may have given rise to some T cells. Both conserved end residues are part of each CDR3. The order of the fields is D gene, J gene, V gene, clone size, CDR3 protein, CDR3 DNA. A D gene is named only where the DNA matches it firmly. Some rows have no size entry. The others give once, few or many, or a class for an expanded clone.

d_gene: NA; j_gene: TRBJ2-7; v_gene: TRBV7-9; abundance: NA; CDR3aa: CASSLLLRSGEQYF; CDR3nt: TGTGCCAGCAGCTTACTCCTACGATCGGGTGAGCAGTACTTC
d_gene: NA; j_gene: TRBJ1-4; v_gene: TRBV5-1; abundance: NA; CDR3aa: CASSLAGVPSEKLFF; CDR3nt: TGCGCCAGCAGCTTGGCCGGGGTACCGAGTGAAAAACTGTTTTTT
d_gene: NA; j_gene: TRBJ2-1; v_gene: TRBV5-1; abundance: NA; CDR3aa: CASSFQLGAGNEQFF; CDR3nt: TGCGCCAGCAGCTTTCAGTTGGGGGCGGGCAATGAGCAGTTCTTC
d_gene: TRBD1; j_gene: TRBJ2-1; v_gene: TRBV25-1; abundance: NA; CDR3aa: CAFDRANEQFF; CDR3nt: TGTGCCTTCGACAGGGCCAATGAGCAGTTCTTC
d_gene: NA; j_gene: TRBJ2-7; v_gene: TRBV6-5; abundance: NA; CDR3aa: CASSTGSEQYF; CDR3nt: TGTGCCAGCAGTACAGGATCCGAGCAGTACTTC
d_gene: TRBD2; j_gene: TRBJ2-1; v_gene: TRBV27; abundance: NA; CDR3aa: CASYSSGRANNEQFF; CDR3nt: TGTGCCAGCTATTCTAGCGGGAGGGCCAATAATGAGCAGTTCTTC
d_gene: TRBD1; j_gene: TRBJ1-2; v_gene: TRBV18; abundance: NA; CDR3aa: CASSLDRGKNYGYTF; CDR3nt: TGTGCCAGCTCACTCGACAGGGGAAAGAACTATGGCTACACCTTC
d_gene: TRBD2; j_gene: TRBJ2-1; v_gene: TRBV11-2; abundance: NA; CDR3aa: CASSLDLMPSGGSYNEQFF; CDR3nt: TGTGCCAGCAGCTTAGATTTGATGCCTAGCGGAGGCTCCTACAATGAGCAGTTCTTC
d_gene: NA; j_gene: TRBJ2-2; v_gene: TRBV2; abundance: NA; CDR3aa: CASSVVTGTGELFF; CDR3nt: TGTGCCAGCAGTGTTGTTACGGGCACCGGGGAGCTGTTTTTT
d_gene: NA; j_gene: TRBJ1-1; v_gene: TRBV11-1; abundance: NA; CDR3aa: CASSLAHEAFF; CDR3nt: TGTGCCAGCAGCTTAGCTCATGAAGCTTTCTTT
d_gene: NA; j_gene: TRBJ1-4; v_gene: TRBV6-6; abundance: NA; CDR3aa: CATGERNEKLFF; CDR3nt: TGTGCCACCGGGGAGAGGAATGAAAAACTGTTTTTT
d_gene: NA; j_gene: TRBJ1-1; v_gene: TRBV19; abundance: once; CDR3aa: CASSIGAGAQLNTEAFF; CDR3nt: TGTGCCAGTAGTATAGGGGCAGGGGCGCAATTGAACACTGAAGCTTTCTTT
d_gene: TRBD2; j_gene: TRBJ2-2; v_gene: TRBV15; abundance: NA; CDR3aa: CATSRERAGVTGELFF; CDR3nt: TGTGCCACCAGCAGAGAGCGAGCGGGGGTCACCGGGGAGCTGTTTTTT
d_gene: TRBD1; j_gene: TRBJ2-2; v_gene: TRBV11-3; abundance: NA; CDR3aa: CASRQGGAGELFF; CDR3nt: TGTGCCAGCAGACAGGGGGGTGCCGGGGAGCTGTTTTTT
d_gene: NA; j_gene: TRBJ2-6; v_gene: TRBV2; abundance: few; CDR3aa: CASSPGLSGANVLTF; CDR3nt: TGTGCCAGCAGTCCGGGCCTTTCTGGGGCCAACGTCCTGACTTTC
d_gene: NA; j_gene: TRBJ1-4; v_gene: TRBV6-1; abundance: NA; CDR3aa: CASEKTLNEKLFF; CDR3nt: TGTGCCAGCGAAAAGACCCTTAATGAAAAACTGTTTTTT
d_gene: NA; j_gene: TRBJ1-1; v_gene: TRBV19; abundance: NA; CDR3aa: CASSILAGFEAFF; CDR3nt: TGTGCCAGTAGTATTCTGGCAGGGTTTGAAGCTTTCTTT
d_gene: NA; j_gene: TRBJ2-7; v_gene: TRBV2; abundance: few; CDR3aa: CASRVDGPYEQYF; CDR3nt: TGTGCCAGCAGGGTAGACGGACCATACGAGCAGTACTTC
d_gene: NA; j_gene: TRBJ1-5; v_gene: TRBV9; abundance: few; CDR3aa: CASSVGAGQPQHF; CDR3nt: TGTGCCAGCAGCGTAGGGGCGGGACAGCCCCAGCATTTT
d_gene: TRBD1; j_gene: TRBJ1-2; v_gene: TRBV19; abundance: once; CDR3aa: CASRDRVYGYTF; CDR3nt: TGTGCCAGCCGAGACAGGGTTTATGGCTACACCTTC
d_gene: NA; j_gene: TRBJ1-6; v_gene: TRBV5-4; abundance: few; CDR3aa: CASSLGGVSSYNSPLHF; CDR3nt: TGTGCCAGCAGCTTGGGAGGAGTGAGCTCCTATAATTCACCCCTCCACTTT
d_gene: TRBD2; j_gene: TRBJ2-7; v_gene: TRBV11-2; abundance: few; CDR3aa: CASSLEGSGRREQYF; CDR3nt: TGTGCCAGCAGCTTAGAGGGTAGCGGGAGACGCGAGCAGTACTTC
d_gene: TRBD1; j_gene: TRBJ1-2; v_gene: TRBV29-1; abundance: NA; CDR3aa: CSVEGLGQGEGYTF; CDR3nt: TGCAGCGTTGAAGGCCTGGGACAGGGAGAAGGCTACACCTTC
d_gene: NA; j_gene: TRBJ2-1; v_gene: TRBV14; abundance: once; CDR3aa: CASSQDSQGEQFF; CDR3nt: TGTGCCAGCAGCCAAGATTCTCAAGGGGAGCAGTTCTTC
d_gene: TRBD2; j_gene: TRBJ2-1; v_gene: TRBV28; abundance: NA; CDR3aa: CASSFEDGPAGSYNEQFF; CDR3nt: TGTGCCAGCAGTTTTGAAGACGGACCAGCGGGATCCTACAATGAGCAGTTCTTC
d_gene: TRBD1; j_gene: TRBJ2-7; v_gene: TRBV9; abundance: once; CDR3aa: CASSVSGTGVYEQYF; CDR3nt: TGTGCCAGCAGCGTGTCGGGGACAGGGGTATACGAGCAGTACTTC
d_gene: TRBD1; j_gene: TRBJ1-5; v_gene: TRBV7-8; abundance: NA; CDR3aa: CASSPRDRGFSNQPQHF; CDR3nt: TGTGCCAGCAGCCCTAGGGACAGGGGTTTCAGCAATCAGCCCCAGCATTTT
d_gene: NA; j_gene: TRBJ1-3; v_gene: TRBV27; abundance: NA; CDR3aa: CASSTARSGNTIYF; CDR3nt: TGTGCCAGCAGTACGGCGCGCTCTGGAAACACCATATATTTT
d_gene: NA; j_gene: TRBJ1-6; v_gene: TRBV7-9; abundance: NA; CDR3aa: CASSLRRSGSDNSPLHF; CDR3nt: TGTGCCAGCAGCTTAAGACGGTCGGGCTCGGATAATTCACCCCTCCACTTT
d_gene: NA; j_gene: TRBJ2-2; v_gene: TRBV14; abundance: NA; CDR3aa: CASSQARSGGTGELFF; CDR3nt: TGTGCCAGCAGCCAAGCACGCTCGGGCGGGACCGGGGAGCTGTTTTTT
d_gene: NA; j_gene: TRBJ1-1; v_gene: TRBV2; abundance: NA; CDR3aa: CASLYSQGTNTEAFF; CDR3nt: TGTGCCAGCCTTTATAGCCAGGGGACAAACACTGAAGCTTTCTTT
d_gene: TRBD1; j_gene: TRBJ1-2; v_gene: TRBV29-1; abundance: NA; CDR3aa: CSVEQGAGGYTF; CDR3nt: TGCAGCGTGGAACAGGGGGCGGGTGGCTACACCTTC
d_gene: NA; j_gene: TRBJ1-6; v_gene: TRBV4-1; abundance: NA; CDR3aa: CASSREGTVNSPLHF; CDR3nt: TGCGCCAGCAGCCGTGAGGGGACGGTTAATTCACCCCTCCACTTT
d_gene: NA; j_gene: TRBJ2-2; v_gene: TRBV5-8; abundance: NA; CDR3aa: CASSRAGPINTGELFF; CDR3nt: TGTGCCAGCAGCCGAGCCGGGCCAATTAACACCGGGGAGCTGTTTTTT
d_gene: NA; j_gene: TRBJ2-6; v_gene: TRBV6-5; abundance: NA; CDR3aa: CASSYSGPSGANVLTF; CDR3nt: TGTGCCAGCAGTTACTCAGGGCCCTCTGGGGCCAACGTCCTGACTTTC
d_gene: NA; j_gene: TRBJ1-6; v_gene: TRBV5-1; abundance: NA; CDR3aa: CASSLIGGGETLHF; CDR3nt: TGCGCCAGCAGCTTGATAGGAGGCGGGGAGACCCTCCACTTT
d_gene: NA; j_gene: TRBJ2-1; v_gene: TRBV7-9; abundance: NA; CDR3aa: CASSPDRNPPQNEQFF; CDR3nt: TGTGCCAGCAGCCCCGACCGAAACCCCCCCCAAAATGAGCAGTTCTTC
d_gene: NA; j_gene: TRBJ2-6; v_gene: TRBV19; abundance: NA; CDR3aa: CASTRGAGANVLTF; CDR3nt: TGTGCCAGTACCAGGGGCGCTGGGGCCAACGTCCTGACTTTC
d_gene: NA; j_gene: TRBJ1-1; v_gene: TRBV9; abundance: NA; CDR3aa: CASSQGGMNTEAFF; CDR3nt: TGTGCCAGCAGCCAAGGCGGGATGAACACTGAAGCTTTCTTT
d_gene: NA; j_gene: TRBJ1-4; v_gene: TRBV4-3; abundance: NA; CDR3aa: CASSQDSQGYNEKLFF; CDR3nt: TGCGCCAGCAGCCAAGACTCTCAGGGTTACAATGAAAAACTGTTTTTT
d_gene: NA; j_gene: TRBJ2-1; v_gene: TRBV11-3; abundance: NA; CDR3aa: CASSTRAVSYNEQFF; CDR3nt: TGTGCCAGCAGCACCCGGGCGGTCTCCTACAATGAGCAGTTCTTC
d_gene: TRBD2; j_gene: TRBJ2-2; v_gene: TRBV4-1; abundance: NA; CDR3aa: CASSQERLAGGTGELFF; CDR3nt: TGCGCCAGCAGCCAAGAACGCCTAGCGGGGGGAACCGGGGAGCTGTTTTTT
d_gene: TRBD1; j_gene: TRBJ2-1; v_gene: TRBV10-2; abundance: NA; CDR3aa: CASSESGQRISYNEQFF; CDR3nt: TGCGCCAGCAGTGAGTCGGGACAGCGGATCTCCTACAATGAGCAGTTCTTC
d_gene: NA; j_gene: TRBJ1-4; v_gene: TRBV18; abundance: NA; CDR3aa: CASSGQTTNEKLFF; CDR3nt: TGTGCCAGCTCCGGACAGACAACTAATGAAAAACTGTTTTTT
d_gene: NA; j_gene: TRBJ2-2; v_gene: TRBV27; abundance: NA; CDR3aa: CASSLWPGSNGELFF; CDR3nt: TGTGCCAGCAGTTTATGGCCGGGGAGTAACGGGGAGCTGTTTTTT
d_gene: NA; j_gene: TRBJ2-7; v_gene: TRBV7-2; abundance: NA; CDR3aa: CASSLRPQPLLQRYF; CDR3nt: TGTGCCAGCAGCTTAAGGCCACAGCCCTTACTACAAAGGTACTTC
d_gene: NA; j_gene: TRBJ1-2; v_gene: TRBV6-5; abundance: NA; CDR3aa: CATRRGTNYGYTF; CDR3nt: TGTGCCACCAGGCGGGGGACCAACTATGGCTACACCTTC
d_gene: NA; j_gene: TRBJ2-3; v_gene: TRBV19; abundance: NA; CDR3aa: CASSIDPKDTQYF; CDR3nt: TGTGCCAGTAGTATAGACCCGAAAGATACGCAGTATTTT
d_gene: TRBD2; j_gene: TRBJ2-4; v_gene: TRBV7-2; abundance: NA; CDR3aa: CASSLGSRASGVQNIQYF; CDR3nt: TGTGCCAGCAGCTTAGGAAGTAGGGCTAGCGGGGTCCAAAACATTCAGTACTTC
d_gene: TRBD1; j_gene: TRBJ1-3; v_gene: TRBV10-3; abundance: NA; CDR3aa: CAISDPDRGRRNTIYF; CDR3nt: TGTGCCATCAGTGACCCCGACAGGGGACGGCGAAACACCATATATTTT
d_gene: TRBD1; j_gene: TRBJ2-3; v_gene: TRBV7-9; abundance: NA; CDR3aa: CASSLDPGQGRNTQYF; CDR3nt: TGTGCCAGCAGCTTAGACCCGGGACAGGGAAGAAATACGCAGTATTTT
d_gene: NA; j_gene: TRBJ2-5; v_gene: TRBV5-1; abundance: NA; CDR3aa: CASRKVEGETQYF; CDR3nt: TGCGCCAGCAGGAAGGTCGAGGGAGAGACCCAGTACTTC
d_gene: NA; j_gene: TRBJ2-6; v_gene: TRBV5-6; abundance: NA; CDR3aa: CASSLLLPSGANVLTF; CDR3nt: TGTGCCAGCAGCTTGTTGCTCCCCTCTGGGGCCAACGTCCTGACTTTC
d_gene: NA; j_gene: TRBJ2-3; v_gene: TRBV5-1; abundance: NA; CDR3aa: CASSLRGTGTDTQYF; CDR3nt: TGCGCCAGCAGCTTGAGGGGTACAGGCACAGATACGCAGTATTTT
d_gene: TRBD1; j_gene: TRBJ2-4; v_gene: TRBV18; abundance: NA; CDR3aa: CASSPPGTGENIQYF; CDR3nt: TGTGCCAGCTCACCACCGGGGACAGGGGAAAACATTCAGTACTTC